These 21 T cell receptor beta chains originate from one sample sequenced in a study of T cells in Graves' hyperthyroidism and ophthalmopathy (dated by TCRdb to the late 2010s). Libraries were made using multiplex PCR. This sample was sequenced with an Illumina HiSeq 2000. TCR beta CDR3 regions were amplified from RNA transcripts. For the first round of RT-PCR on the TCR CDR3, the HTBI primer set was used together with the Qiagen OneStep RT-PCR kit. Starting from the raw public reads, TCRdb applied fastp trimming at Q25, assembled clones with MiXCR and retained in-frame beta chains. Each record represents a unique CDR3 protein, reported with the most common genes and DNA among its rows. This sample comprises fewer than 200,000 distinct CDR3 sequences, about 9.4% of them detected only once. The top ten hold about 20% of the sample. The sequenced material came from blood. These TCRs come from a woman aged 18-29 years with Graves' hyperthyroidism that later progressed to Graves' ophthalmopathy.

Many counts were recorded for this clonotype. This chain links TRBV30 with TRBJ2-7, with D perhaps matching TRBD1 (5 bases). Looked up from germline, CDR1 is GTSNPN and CDR2 is SVGIG (reference sequence). V was shortened by 0 bases and J by 5 bases, with 11 bases between the two germline ends. The CDR3 spans 13 residues. The CDR3 is CAWSVSQGHEQYF. The CDR3 DNA sequence: TGTGCCTGGAGTGTATCGCAGGGCCACGAGCAGTACTTC.

This clonotype was counted ten times or more. This chain links TRBV20-1 with TRBJ2-1, with 12 bases fitting TRBD2. Germline trimming cut 1 base from V and 9 bases from J; bases unmatched to any gene: 7. This CDR3 comprises 15 residues. The germline V gene has CDR1 DFQATT and CDR2 SNEGSKA (reference sequence). The CDR3 DNA is TGCAGTGCTAGAGCGGCTAGCGGGGGGGTTGGTGAGCAGTTCTTC. It is translated as CSARAASGGVGEQFF.

This clonotype was recorded many times. This chain uses TRBV2 with TRBJ1-1, with 9 bases fitting TRBD1. Trimming removed 4 bases from V and 5 bases from J; junction bases left unmatched: 2. CDR1 is SNHLY and CDR2 is FYNNEI in the germline V gene. The CDR3 sequence is 13 residues long. The CDR3 DNA follows: TGTGCCAGCAGTGGACAGGGGGAAACTGAAGCTTTCTTT. It encodes CASSGQGETEAFF. The whole variable domain, remainder taken from reference TRBV2 and TRBJ1-1, is EPEVTQTPSHQVTQMGQEVILRCVPISNHLYFYWYRQILGQKVEFLVSFYNNEISEKSEIFDDQFSVERPDGSNFTLKIRSTKLEDSAMYFCASSGQGETEAFFGQGTRLTVV.

Comment on this clonotype: A read error may be the cause here, since a much bigger clone is one base away. The V call is TRBV28, the J call TRBJ2-1, with 8 bases identical to TRBD2. The CDR3 totals 19 residues. From germline, CDR1 is MDHEN and CDR2 SYDVKM. The junction had 16 bases not matched to a gene; V was cut back by 4 bases and J by 2 bases. The CDR3 sequence: CASSYDLAGTQRPYNEQFF. For the CDR3, the DNA is TGTGCCAGCAGTTACGACTTAGCGGGGACCCAGCGACCCTACAATGAGCAGTTCTTC.

The table lists this clonotype with many counts. The gene calls are TRBV7-6 and TRBJ1-4; D is perhaps TRBD1 (6 bases). V lost 1 base, J lost 7 bases, and 10 bases lay in between. Germline lookup yields CDR1 SGHVS and CDR2 FNYEAQ. The CDR3 is 14 residues long. DNA for the CDR3: TGTGCCAGCAGCTTAGTGGGGGCAAGTGAAAAACTGTTTTTT. Translating it yields CASSLVGASEKLFF.

This clonotype was detected ten times or more. This chain connects TRBV11-2 to TRBJ1-6; TRBD1 matches 7 bases. J gave up 4 bases and V 5 bases, and 8 bases lay outside the gene matches. CDR1 and CDR2 from the germline V gene are SGHAT and FQNNGV. The CDR3 runs to 16 residues. The CDR3 nucleotides are TGTGCCAGCAGCCGGCGGGACAGCAATTATAATTCACCCCTCCACTTT. Translating it yields CASSRRDSNYNSPLHF.

The rearrangement uses TRBV10-3 and TRBJ2-3, with D uncertain. The CDR3 is 13 amino acids. The V gene's germline CDR1 is ENHRY and CDR2 SYGVKD. The V end lost 3 bases, the J end lost 6 bases, and 10 bases lay between the germline ends. The DNA of the CDR3 is TGTGCCATCAGTGATAGGAGATACGATACGCAGTATTTT. It translates to CAISDRRYDTQYF.

The CDR3, as DNA: TGCAGTGCTAGAGTACAGGCATTCCGCCCAAAGATTTCACCCCTCCACTTT. This gives the protein CSARVQAFRPKISPLHF. The rearrangement links TRBV20-1 to TRBJ1-6, with D possibly TRBD1 on 5 matching bases. This CDR3 region has 17 residues. Trimming left V 1 base short and J 9 bases short, with 22 bases between. Per germline, CDR1 DFQATT and CDR2 SNEGSKA (reference sequence).

This clonotype has a count of ten or more. This chain links TRBV6-1 with TRBJ2-7; 9 positions match TRBD1. J gave up 4 bases and V 6 bases, and 10 bases lay outside the gene matches. CDR3 length equals 15 residues. CDR1 and CDR2 from the germline V gene are MNHNS and SASEGT. CDR3 DNA sequence: TGTGCCAGCAGGCAATCCGGGACAGGGATTTACGAGCAGTACTTC. It specifies CASRQSGTGIYEQYF.

This clonotype appeared many times. V gene TRBV11-2 combines with J gene TRBJ2-3; D gene ambiguous. The CDR3 totals 17 residues. V gave up 7 bases and J gave up 1 base, with 21 bases separating them. Per the germline V gene, CDR1 is SGHAT and CDR2 is FQNNGV. As DNA, the CDR3 is TGTGCCAGCACTCTATCGATCCAGAGGTCTCGCACAGATACGCAGTATTTT. It is translated as CASTLSIQRSRTDTQYF.

The table lists this clonotype with many counts. The gene calls are TRBV27 and TRBJ2-5, with D perhaps TRBD1 (6 bases). The CDR3 loop spans 14 amino acids. The V end lost 6 bases, the J end lost 4 bases, and 15 bases lay between the germline ends. Looked up from germline, CDR1 is MNHEY and CDR2 is SMNVEV (reference sequence). The CDR3 region is CASRNTGFAETQYF. DNA for the CDR3: TGTGCCAGCAGAAATACAGGGTTCGCAGAGACCCAGTACTTC.

CDR3 bases: TGTGCCAGCAGCTTGGATCTCTCTGGAAACACCATATATTTT. Protein sequence: CASSLDLSGNTIYF. This chain joins TRBV5-6 and TRBJ1-3; D ambiguous. The CDR3 runs to 14 residues. The germline V gene has CDR1 SGHDT and CDR2 YYEEEE. Trimming pared 0 bases from V and 0 bases from J, leaving 4 bases between. Supplemented by reference TRBV5-6 and TRBJ1-3, the full variable domain reads DAGVTQSPTHLIKTRGQQVTLRCSPKSGHDTVSWYQQALGQGPQFIFQYYEEEERQRGNFPDRFSGHQFPNYSSELNVNALLLGDSALYLCASSLDLSGNTIYFGEGSWLTVV.

Concerning this clonotype itself: One end of the junction does not line up with germline, which may come from a read error. The chain has TRBV18 and TRBJ2-5; weak D call: TRBD1 (6 bases). This CDR3 comprises 14 residues. Per germline, CDR1 KGHSH and CDR2 LQKENI. DNA for the CDR3: TGTGCCAGCTCAAGCCGGGACACCCAAGGGACCCAGTACTTC. It yields the protein CASSSRDTQGTQYF.

Many counts were recorded for this clonotype. This CDR3 is CASSLWGVSNQPQHF. The CDR3 nucleotides are TGTGCCAGCAGTTTATGGGGGGTGAGCAATCAGCCCCAGCATTTT. The V and J genes are TRBV28 and TRBJ1-5, with D perhaps matching TRBD1 (5 bases). This CDR3 is built from 15 residues. The germline V gene has CDR1 MDHEN and CDR2 SYDVKM. Trimming pared 0 bases from V and 1 base from J, leaving 7 bases between.

V is TRBV30 and J is TRBJ2-7; unclear D gene. The germline CDR1 and CDR2 sequences are GTSNPN and SVGIG (reference sequence). V shed 2 bases and J shed 0 bases, with 11 bases lying between them. CDR3 length equals 14 residues. The CDR3 loop is CAWSLAISSYEQYF. The CDR3 DNA reads as TGTGCCTGGAGTTTGGCAATTAGCTCCTACGAGCAGTACTTC.

This clonotype was seen many times. V is TRBV3-1 and J is TRBJ2-7; D gene uncertain. Trimming stripped 1 base from V and 5 bases from J, with 9 bases between. The CDR3 spans 13 residues. Germline V gene lookup returns CDR1 LGHDT and CDR2 YNNKEL (reference sequence). The CDR3 DNA sequence: TGTGCCAGCAGCCAAGGATACCGGGACGAGCAGTACTTC. Translation: CASSQGYRDEQYF.

The chain has TRBV4-1 and TRBJ1-5; 9 bases are a match to TRBD1. CDR1 MGHRA and CDR2 YSYEKL come from the germline V gene. The CDR3 spans 15 residues. V lost 4 bases to trimming and J lost 4 bases; unmatched junction nucleotides: 5. CDR3 residues: CASSRKTGGNQPQHF. The CDR3 DNA reads TGCGCCAGCAGCCGTAAGACAGGGGGGAATCAGCCCCAGCATTTT.

This clonotype was detected only a few times. The chain is built from TRBV30 and TRBJ2-4, with D possibly matching TRBD2 (5 bases). The V end lost 1 base, the J end lost 5 bases, and 15 bases lay between the germline ends. CDR3 length: 15 residues. Germline values: CDR1 GTSNPN, CDR2 SVGIG (reference sequence). This chain's CDR3 is CAWSGTRRIENIQYF. CDR3 bases: TGTGCCTGGAGTGGTACGCGGAGGATAGAAAACATTCAGTACTTC.

In this sample, this clonotype turned up many times. V usage is TRBV20-1 and J usage is TRBJ1-1; D might be TRBD1 (5 bases). The CDR3 is made up of 13 amino acids. The V gene's germline CDR1 is DFQATT and CDR2 SNEGSKA (reference sequence). V dropped 3 bases and J dropped 4 bases, with 12 bases sitting between them. DNA of the CDR3: TGCAGTGCTAGGGTTCCTGGGGGCACTGAAGCTTTCTTT. Amino acid sequence: CSARVPGGTEAFF.

This clonotype has a count of ten or more. This chain uses TRBV7-3 with TRBJ2-1; 12 bases agree with TRBD2. CDR3 length equals 15 residues. Germline V gene sequence: CDR1 SGHTA, CDR2 FQGTGA. The ends lost 5 bases at V and 3 bases at J; junction bases unmatched: 2. The CDR3 loop is CASSTSGGFYNEQFF. CDR3 DNA: TGTGCCAGCAGCACTAGCGGGGGGTTCTACAATGAGCAGTTCTTC.

There are many counts of this clonotype. The chain couples TRBV4-2 to TRBJ2-7, with 7 bases lining up with TRBD1. The CDR3 has 16 amino acids. Germline trimming cut 3 bases from V and 0 bases from J; bases unmatched to any gene: 8. Germline loops: CDR1 LGHNA, CDR2 YNFKEQ. CDR3 sequence (DNA): TGTGCCAGCAGCCACTCAGACAGGGTCTTCTCCTACGAGCAGTACTTC. It codes for CASSHSDRVFSYEQYF.